A selection of T cell receptor beta chains follows, all from one sample in a study of a mutant IDH1 vaccine in newly diagnosed glioma. The repertoire was sequenced with immunoSEQ multiplex PCR; TCRdb's copy has only in-frame clones and lacks some. The sample contains 40,000 or so clones, 82% of which appear only once. These receptors have no identified antigens. Sample: PBMCs, taken from a glioma patient whose treatment included an IDH1 peptide vaccine. All receptors derive from a young man with glioma. Some clones in this sample may be carry-over from other donors' samples. Each CDR3 is given with its conserved first and last residue. D genes are given only for firm matches. The listing skips clone size in some rows; elsewhere it reads once, few, many or a size class.

length	D	V	J	size	CDR3	DNA
14	-	TRBV7-2	TRBJ2-5	-	CASSRGWGRETQYF	TGTGCCAGCAGCCGTGGGTGGGGGAGGGAGACCCAGTACTTC
14	TRBD1	TRBV30	TRBJ1-2	-	CAWSVNRGLDGYTF	TGTGCCTGGAGTGTAAACAGGGGGCTGGATGGCTACACCTTC
17	-	TRBV2	TRBJ1-6	-	CASRLSMRSSYNSPLHF	TGTGCCAGCAGGCTATCAATGAGGAGCTCCTATAATTCACCCCTCCACTTT
13	-	TRBV6-5	TRBJ1-1	-	CASSPPRRTEAFF	TGTGCCAGCAGCCCCCCTAGGAGGACTGAAGCTTTCTTT
14	TRBD1	TRBV10-3	TRBJ1-6	-	CAIKGTGGDSPLHF	TGTGCCATCAAAGGGACAGGGGGAGATTCACCCCTCCACTTT
13	-	TRBV4-1	TRBJ2-7	-	CASSQVGGYEQYF	TGCGCCAGCAGCCAAGTGGGAGGCTACGAGCAGTACTTC
13	-	TRBV5-5	TRBJ2-7	few	CASSFLTGIEQYF	TGTGCCAGCAGCTTCCTTACAGGGATCGAGCAGTACTTC
18	-	TRBV5-4	TRBJ1-2	-	CASSRIGPLQSPNYGYTF	TGTGCCAGCAGCCGCATCGGACCCTTACAGTCCCCTAACTATGGCTACACCTTC
12	-	TRBV5-1	TRBJ2-7	-	CASGKSSYEQYF	TGCGCCAGCGGGAAAAGCTCCTACGAGCAGTACTTC
17	-	TRBV7-9	TRBJ2-2	-	CASSFPGGQQNTGELFF	TGTGCCAGCAGCTTTCCGGGGGGACAGCAAAACACCGGGGAGCTGTTTTTT
14	TRBD2	TRBV19	TRBJ2-2	-	CACSGGTNTGELFF	TGTGCCTGTAGCGGGGGGACGAACACCGGGGAGCTGTTTTTT
15	-	TRBV30	TRBJ2-3	-	CAWSVVGSSTDTQYF	TGTGCCTGGAGTGTAGTCGGGTCGAGCACAGATACGCAGTATTTT
15	-	TRBV5-1	TRBJ1-1	-	CASSLYMGVNTEAFF	TGCGCCAGCAGCCTTTATATGGGGGTGAACACTGAAGCTTTCTTT
14	-	TRBV6-5	TRBJ1-2	many	CASSYSPAQYGYTF	TGTGCCAGCAGTTACTCGCCGGCCCAATATGGCTACACCTTC
14	-	TRBV10-3	TRBJ2-2	-	CAISELVDTGELFF	TGTGCCATCAGTGAACTAGTTGACACCGGGGAGCTGTTTTTT